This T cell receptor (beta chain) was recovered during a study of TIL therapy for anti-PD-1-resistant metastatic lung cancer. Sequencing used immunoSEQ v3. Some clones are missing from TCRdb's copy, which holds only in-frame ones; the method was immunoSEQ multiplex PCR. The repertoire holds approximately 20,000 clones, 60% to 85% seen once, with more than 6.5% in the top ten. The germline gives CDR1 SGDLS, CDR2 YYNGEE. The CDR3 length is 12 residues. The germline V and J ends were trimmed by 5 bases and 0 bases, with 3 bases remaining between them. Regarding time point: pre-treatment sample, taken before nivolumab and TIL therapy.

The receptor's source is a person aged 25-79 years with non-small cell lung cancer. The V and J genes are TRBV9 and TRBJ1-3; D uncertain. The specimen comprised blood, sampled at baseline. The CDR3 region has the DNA TGTGCCAGCAGACTCTCTGGAAACACCATATATTTT. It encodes CASRLSGNTIYF.